The 10 T cell receptor beta chains given below trace back to one sample, sequenced in a study of blood T cell repertoires in COVID-19. Assay used: immunoSEQ multiplex PCR; TCRdb lists only in-frame clones, some missing. The sample records about 21,000 clones, around 88% being singletons. Sequenced material: peripheral blood. Receptors originate from a man in his 70s with active COVID-19.

The CDR3 DNA sequence: TGTGCCAGTAGCCAGGGACTAGCGGGAGGGCCGGGCACAGATACGCAGTATTTT. The encoded protein is CASSQGLAGGPGTDTQYF. The chain links TRBV19 to TRBJ2-3; 16 bases are shared with TRBD2. Germline loops: CDR1 LNHDA, CDR2 SQIVND (reference sequence). Trimming at V came to 6 bases and at J to 1 base, leaving 7 bases not matched to a gene. The CDR3 sequence is 18 residues long.

This clone was observed a few times. CDR3 nucleotides: TGTGCCAGCAACGGGACAGGGGGTTACTATGGCTACACCTTC. It codes for CASNGTGGYYGYTF. The chain has TRBV21-1 and TRBJ1-2; TRBD1 reflects the table's D call only, with no check against the DNA. TRBV21-1 is flagged as a pseudogene. The CDR3 sequence is 14 residues long.

The rearrangement links TRBV2 to TRBJ1-1; 9 bases align to TRBD1. V trimming: 7 bases; J trimming: 3 bases; junction bases outside the gene matches: 6. The CDR3 sequence is 14 residues long. From germline, CDR1 is SNHLY and CDR2 FYNNEI. The CDR3 sequence: CASTFDRGYTEAFF. The DNA of the CDR3 is TGTGCCAGCACTTTCGACAGGGGGTACACTGAAGCTTTCTTT.

This clone was seen once. The rearrangement links TRBV3-1 (or the pseudogene TRBV3-2) to TRBJ2-3; D not resolved. There are 16 residues in the CDR3. Trimming took 4 bases from V and 1 from J, leaving 15 bases between them. The germline V gene encodes CDR1 LGHDT and CDR2 YNNKEL (reference sequence). CDR3 DNA: TGTGCCAGCAGCCTACATAGTAAGGCGGGCACAGATACGCAGTATTTT. Translated, it gives CASSLHSKAGTDTQYF.

This rearrangement joins TRBV6-1 to TRBJ1-1; a weak D match, TRBD1 (6 bases). The ends were cut back, 3 bases at V and 5 bases at J, with 16 bases in the middle. The CDR3 runs 15 residues. Germline CDR1 MNHNS, CDR2 SASEGT. The CDR3 spells CASSDAGADGTEAFF. CDR3 bases: TGTGCCAGCAGTGACGCGGGGGCGGATGGGACTGAAGCTTTCTTT.

The chain links TRBV27 to TRBJ2-7; 12 bases are a match to TRBD2. Germline V CDR1 and CDR2: MNHEY, SMNVEV (reference sequence). This CDR3 is 17 amino acids long. V shed 3 bases, J shed 4 bases, and the junction held 10 bases outside the gene matches. The CDR3 region is CASSLSPTSGSSYEQYF. The CDR3 DNA is TGTGCCAGCAGTTTGTCCCCGACTAGCGGGAGCTCGTACGAGCAGTACTTC.

The rearrangement links TRBV13 to TRBJ1-1; TRBD1 is a possible D gene (6 bases). The V end lost 5 bases, the J end lost 1 base, and 14 bases lay between the germline ends. This CDR3 contains 15 residues. The germline gives CDR1 PRHDT, CDR2 FYEKMQ (reference sequence). CDR3 loop: CASSPRGGQNTEAFF. In nucleotides, the CDR3 is TGTGCCAGCAGCCCTCGCGGGGGGCAGAACACTGAAGCTTTCTTT.

The chain links TRBV2 to TRBJ2-1; D gene uncertain. The CDR3 contains 13 residues. In germline, CDR1 is SNHLY, CDR2 FYNNEI. V shed 7 bases and J shed 2 bases, with 9 bases lying between them. The DNA for the CDR3 is TGTGCCAGCAATAGTGAAACCTACAATGAGCAGTTCTTC. This encodes CASNSETYNEQFF.

The chain joins TRBV2 to TRBJ2-2, with D tentatively TRBD1 (6 bases). Trimming removed 7 bases from V and 3 bases from J, with 12 bases in between. Germline CDR1 is SNHLY and CDR2 is FYNNEI. The CDR3 extends over 14 amino acids. The CDR3 coding sequence is TGTGCCAGCACCAGGGGACGTTACACCGGGGAGCTGTTTTTT. It encodes CASTRGRYTGELFF.

This chain uses TRBV5-1 with TRBJ2-5; TRBD2 matches 11 bases. Germline V lookup: CDR1 SGHRS, CDR2 YFSETQ. The CDR3 is 16 amino acids. Unmatched junction bases numbered 3, after V lost 0 bases and J lost 2 bases. CDR3 nucleotide sequence: TGCGCCAGCAGCTTGGTACTAGCGGGGGCACAAGAGACCCAGTACTTC. Protein: CASSLVLAGAQETQYF.